What follows is one TCR beta chain and its context. Its cognate antigen has yet to be identified. No much larger clone is present one base from it, and per-base qualities are unavailable. Via the germline V gene, CDR1 is SGHRS and CDR2 YFSETQ. V has 4 bases trimmed and J has 2 bases trimmed; junction bases matching no gene number 11. The CDR3 measures 16 amino acids from cysteine to phenylalanine. Only CDR3 DNA remains: 48 bases, in frame from the first base. This record comes from a study of cytomegalovirus exposure and HLA in healthy donors listed by TCRdb under 2017. Regarding the complete study: The 500 to 800 repertoires of the first cohort and the roughly 120 validation repertoires were produced on the same platform, according to a later analysis. To predict cytomegalovirus infection status, the study brought together high-throughput TCR immunosequencing, statistical association of individual TCRs with disease status, and machine learning. The study aimed to test whether signatures of past pathogen exposure could be identified by cataloging public T cell receptors. Besides the first cohort of some 670 subjects, a separate validation cohort made up of roughly 120 different subjects was used. The paper's findings and limits, for the study overall: A later analysis found that TCRs clustered in the first cohort also tended to co-occur in the 110 or so validation repertoires, with 90% to 95% of cluster scores above 0. The validation cohort had no HLA typing available for a later analysis, so co-occurrence within that cohort was assessed over all 120 or so repertoires. Cytomegalovirus status was reported to be diagnosed by the classifier with high specificity and sensitivity in both the original and validation cohorts. The study gave a list of 150 to 200 TCR beta chains associated with cytomegalovirus. The authors suggested that the approach could potentially be extended to other disease states and immunological phenotypes. A few of the identified cytomegalovirus-associated TCR beta chains were confirmed in vitro to be specific for cytomegalovirus antigens. Most TCR sequences were seen in very few donors, while some public TCRs were found in many individuals.

The donors belonged to the validation cohort of around 110 subjects, which was separate from the approximately 680-subject first cohort. Receptors were amplified or captured by the immunoSEQ multiplex PCR assay. Per the original workflow: A statistical classification framework was developed to diagnose cytomegalovirus status using the catalog of TCR beta chain sequences. TCRdb took this table from immuneACCESS and kept in-frame rearrangements with V and J called. Such tables lack part of the clones; where checked against another copy, unresolved V genes explain under half of the gap, and the rest is unexplained. V and J calls and clone size come straight from that table; D and trimming were deduced from the DNA. The sample table holds 200,000 to 250,000 clones, of which around 90% were seen once. The ten largest clones represent about 2% of the sample.

This sequence uses TRBV5-1 and TRBJ2-7; 8 central bases correspond to TRBD2. Material: PBMCs. This TCR was recovered from a woman between 18 and 30 years old in good health and CMV-seropositive. The CDR3 region has the sequence CASSRSGRGIAYEQYF. Read as DNA, the sequence is TGCGCCAGCAGCCGCAGCGGGAGAGGAATAGCCTACGAGCAGTACTTC.